The rows below give T cell receptor beta chains drawn from one sample of a study of T cell changes during pregnancy in multiple sclerosis. TCRdb's table, derived via immunoSEQ multiplex PCR, lists solely in-frame clones and lacks some. The table has around 20,000 clones, over 80% seen once; the top ten hold roughly 6%. The sequencing here drew on CD8+ T cells from peripheral blood mononuclear cells, taken after pregnancy. The receptors were gathered from a female donor in good health, enrolled as a control in a pregnancy study. Both conserved end residues are part of each CDR3. A D gene is named only where the DNA matches it firmly. Only some rows state a clone size, as once, few, many or a class for expanded clones.

len	v_gene	abundance	j_gene	d_gene	CDR3aa	CDR3nt
17	TRBV7-6	NA	TRBJ1-1	NA	CASSSRGGTVRDTEAFF	TGTGCCAGCAGCTCGAGGGGGGGTACGGTACGGGACACTGAAGCTTTCTTT
12	TRBV27	NA	TRBJ1-1	NA	CATRGGGPEAFF	TGTGCCACTCGGGGAGGTGGACCTGAAGCTTTCTTT
15	TRBV7-9	NA	TRBJ2-7	TRBD1	CASSSKQGATYEQYF	TGTGCCAGCAGCTCCAAACAGGGGGCTACCTACGAGCAGTACTTC
16	TRBV5-6	NA	TRBJ2-1	TRBD2	CASSARLAELSLEQFF	TGTGCCAGCAGCGCCCGGCTAGCGGAATTATCCTTGGAGCAGTTCTTC
17	TRBV10-3	NA	TRBJ2-3	TRBD1	CAISESGTGVDTDTQYF	TGTGCCATCAGTGAGTCAGGGACAGGGGTTGACACAGATACGCAGTATTTT
16	TRBV19	NA	TRBJ2-3	TRBD1	CASSLRTGGVADTQYF	TGTGCCAGTAGTCTCCGGACAGGGGGCGTGGCAGATACGCAGTATTTT
13	TRBV30	few	TRBJ1-1	NA	CAWSPVLATEAFF	TGTGCCTGGAGTCCCGTACTCGCCACTGAAGCTTTCTTT
13	TRBV6-6	NA	TRBJ1-1	TRBD1	CASSTGVGTEAFF	TGTGCCAGCAGTACAGGGGTGGGCACTGAAGCTTTCTTT
16	TRBV7-3	NA	TRBJ2-3	TRBD2	CASSFELAASTDTQYF	TGTGCCAGCAGCTTTGAACTAGCGGCCAGCACAGATACGCAGTATTTT
16	TRBV18	NA	TRBJ1-5	TRBD1	CASSLTGETGNQPQHF	TGTGCCAGCTCTCTAACAGGGGAAACTGGCAATCAGCCCCAGCATTTT
15	TRBV7-8	NA	TRBJ2-2	TRBD2	CASSSGLERPGELFF	TGTGCCAGCAGCTCCGGACTAGAAAGGCCCGGGGAGCTGTTTTTT
14	TRBV30	NA	TRBJ2-7	NA	CAWSLGASGAEQYF	TGTGCCTGGAGCCTGGGGGCAAGTGGGGCCGAGCAGTACTTC
15	TRBV5-1	NA	TRBJ2-7	TRBD1	CASSSGTGVGYEQYF	TGCGCCAGCAGCTCGGGGACAGGGGTAGGATACGAGCAGTACTTC
17	TRBV25-1	NA	TRBJ2-1	TRBD2	CATDPGTSGNSYNEQFF	TGTGCCACCGATCCCGGGACTAGCGGGAACTCCTACAATGAGCAGTTCTTC
16	TRBV27	NA	TRBJ2-7	NA	CASSLSSGTHHYEQYF	TGTGCCAGCAGTTTATCCTCCGGGACACACCACTACGAGCAGTACTTC
13	TRBV2	few	TRBJ1-1	NA	CASSDWTEGEAFF	TGTGCCAGCAGTGACTGGACAGAGGGGGAAGCTTTCTTT
13	TRBV30	once	TRBJ1-5	NA	CAWSPGPNQPQHF	TGTGCCTGGAGTCCAGGGCCCAATCAGCCCCAGCATTTT
15	TRBV6-4	NA	TRBJ2-1	NA	CASSEIQGEPNEQFF	TGTGCCAGCAGTGAAATCCAAGGGGAACCCAATGAGCAGTTCTTC
12	TRBV7-9	NA	TRBJ2-4	NA	CASSSTGTTPYF	TGTGCCAGCAGCTCGACCGGGACAACACCGTACTTC
13	TRBV27	NA	TRBJ1-6	NA	CASSTLQGRPLHF	TGTGCCAGCAGTACTCTCCAGGGAAGACCCCTCCACTTT
14	TRBV7-9	NA	TRBJ1-5	NA	CASRIDGANQPQHF	TGTGCCAGCAGAATAGACGGAGCGAATCAGCCCCAGCATTTT
14	TRBV5-1	NA	TRBJ2-5	NA	CASSPPGHRETQYF	TGCGCCAGCAGCCCCCCGGGACACCGGGAGACCCAGTACTTC
14	TRBV5-6	NA	TRBJ1-5	NA	CASSPNSDNQPQHF	TGTGCCAGCAGCCCCAATTCAGATAATCAGCCCCAGCATTTT
14	TRBV19	NA	TRBJ2-7	TRBD2	CASSPAGGTYEQYF	TGTGCCAGTAGCCCAGCGGGGGGAACCTACGAGCAGTACTTC
15	TRBV15	NA	TRBJ2-7	NA	CATSTDRNLSYEQYF	TGTGCCACCAGCACTGACAGGAACCTGTCCTACGAGCAGTACTTC
15	TRBV4-2	NA	TRBJ1-1	TRBD1	CASSTYLQGGTEAFF	TGTGCCAGCAGCACGTACCTTCAGGGGGGCACTGAAGCTTTCTTT
14	TRBV6-5	NA	TRBJ2-3	TRBD1	CASRQGLHTDTQYF	TGTGCCAGCAGACAGGGGTTACACACAGATACGCAGTATTTT
14	TRBV4-1	NA	TRBJ2-1	NA	CASSQDMSANEQFF	TGCGCCAGCAGCCAAGATATGTCCGCGAATGAGCAGTTCTTC
15	TRBV10-3	NA	TRBJ2-3	NA	CAISESGGSTDTQYF	TGTGCCATCAGTGAGTCAGGCGGGAGCACAGATACGCAGTATTTT
17	TRBV5-1	NA	TRBJ1-6	NA	CASSQTGLNPYNSPLHF	TGCGCCAGCAGCCAAACAGGGCTTAACCCCTATAATTCACCCCTCCACTTT
17	TRBV7-9	NA	TRBJ1-3	NA	CASSLFLQVVSGNTIYF	TGTGCCAGCAGCTTATTCCTACAGGTCGTCTCTGGAAACACCATATATTTT
13	TRBV7-9	NA	TRBJ2-7	NA	CASSLGGTYEQYF	TGTGCCAGCAGCTTAGGGGGCACCTACGAGCAGTACTTC
17	TRBV7-9	NA	TRBJ2-3	NA	CASSQIEGGRGTDTQYF	TGTGCCAGCAGCCAAATCGAAGGGGGTCGAGGCACAGATACGCAGTATTTT
15	TRBV30	few	TRBJ2-2	TRBD1	CAWSPRDRGSGELFF	TGTGCCTGGAGTCCTAGGGACAGGGGGTCCGGGGAGCTGTTTTTT
16	TRBV4-2	NA	TRBJ2-3	TRBD1	CASSQDSGQGADTQYF	TGTGCCAGCAGCCAAGATTCGGGACAGGGGGCAGATACGCAGTATTTT
18	TRBV7-2	NA	TRBJ2-7	TRBD2	CASSPAPSSGESSYEQYF	TGTGCCAGCAGCCCCGCCCCCTCGAGCGGGGAGAGCTCCTACGAGCAGTACTTC
15	TRBV4-3	once	TRBJ1-1	NA	CASSQVQTVNTEAFF	TGCGCCAGCAGCCAAGTACAGACAGTGAACACTGAAGCTTTCTTT
15	TRBV11-2	NA	TRBJ1-1	NA	CASSSSGHLNTEAFF	TGTGCCAGCAGCTCATCGGGACACCTGAACACTGAAGCTTTCTTT
18	TRBV14	NA	TRBJ1-6	NA	CASSQQGLASSYNSPLHF	TGTGCCAGCAGCCAACAGGGACTGGCAAGCTCCTATAATTCACCCCTCCACTTT
17	TRBV4-3	NA	TRBJ2-2	NA	CASSQDRGAANTGELFF	TGCGCCAGCAGCCAAGATCGCGGGGCCGCGAACACCGGGGAGCTGTTTTTT
14	TRBV29-1	once	TRBJ2-5	TRBD2	CSVETRGGQETQYF	TGCAGCGTTGAGACGCGGGGGGGCCAAGAGACCCAGTACTTC
16	TRBV6-5	NA	TRBJ1-2	NA	CASSYSWGDIYYGYTF	TGTGCCAGCAGTTACTCGTGGGGGGATATATACTATGGCTACACCTTC
17	TRBV6-1	few	TRBJ2-2	TRBD1	CASSEISGTGGSGELFF	TGTGCCAGCAGTGAGATCTCCGGGACAGGGGGTTCCGGGGAGCTGTTTTTT
13	TRBV19	once	TRBJ2-7	NA	CASAPGQVYEQYF	TGTGCCAGTGCCCCGGGACAAGTCTACGAGCAGTACTTC
15	TRBV27	NA	TRBJ2-3	TRBD1	CASTPGQGGTDTQYF	TGTGCCAGCACCCCGGGACAGGGTGGCACAGATACGCAGTATTTT
11	TRBV30	few	TRBJ1-1	NA	CAWSPFAEAFF	TGTGCCTGGAGTCCGTTCGCTGAAGCTTTCTTT
17	TRBV4-3	NA	TRBJ1-4	TRBD1	CASSQLRDRANNEKLFF	TGCGCCAGCAGCCAACTCCGGGACAGGGCAAATAATGAAAAACTGTTTTTT
14	TRBV10-2	NA	TRBJ2-7	NA	CASIRTQSAGEQYF	TGCGCCAGCATCAGAACCCAGTCTGCGGGCGAGCAGTACTTC
14	TRBV30	NA	TRBJ2-6	TRBD1	CAWGQGSGANVLTF	TGTGCCTGGGGACAGGGCTCTGGGGCCAACGTCCTGACTTTC
15	TRBV27	NA	TRBJ1-2	TRBD1	CASSLDRGHGYGYTF	TGTGCCAGCAGTTTAGATAGGGGGCATGGCTATGGCTACACCTTC
14	TRBV27	NA	TRBJ1-2	NA	CASSSGSRLDGYTF	TGTGCCAGCAGTTCCGGGTCAAGGCTCGATGGCTACACCTTC
16	TRBV11-1	once	TRBJ1-4	TRBD1	CASSLDRSATNEKLFF	TGTGCCAGCAGCCTGGACAGGAGTGCAACTAATGAAAAACTGTTTTTT
13	TRBV4-3	NA	TRBJ2-7	NA	CASSQERAYEQYF	TGCGCCAGCAGCCAAGAGCGGGCCTACGAGCAGTACTTC
13	TRBV7-5	NA	TRBJ2-1	NA	CARSFYAVNEQFF	TGTGCCAGAAGCTTTTATGCGGTAAATGAGCAGTTCTTC
14	TRBV29-1	NA	TRBJ1-2	TRBD1	CSVERDRKNYGYTF	TGCAGCGTAGAACGGGACAGAAAAAACTATGGCTACACCTTC
16	TRBV11-2	NA	TRBJ2-7	TRBD1	CASTVHYPDRGYEQYF	TGTGCCAGCACCGTACATTACCCGGACAGGGGGTACGAGCAGTACTTC
15	TRBV19	NA	TRBJ2-7	NA	CASSIAPGQTYEQYF	TGTGCCAGTAGTATAGCTCCAGGACAAACCTACGAGCAGTACTTC